Below, one T cell receptor beta chain is given with its context. The entry originates in a study of CD8+CD57+ T cells in acquired aplastic anemia. Genomic DNA templated the TCR beta VDJ and CDR3 profiling. In TCRdb, the reads were re-called with MiXCR into one record per CDR3 protein. This table holds approximately 250,000 distinct CDR3 sequences, 82% found once. Sequenced patients had shown CD8+CD57+ cell expansion by flow cytometry. CDR3 length equals 15 residues. With 1 base removed from V and 0 bases from J, the gap between germline ends came to 7 bases. From germline, CDR1 is LNHDA and CDR2 SQIVND (reference sequence).

The TCR sequence derives from a human donor with aplastic anemia. The sequenced sample consisted of sorted CD4+, CD8+, or CD8+CD57+ T cells (not recorded which) from PBMCs. V gene TRBV19 combines with J gene TRBJ1-3; D not resolved. The CDR3 loop is CASSIGTVSGNTIYF. In nucleotides, the CDR3 is TGTGCCAGTAGTATAGGGACTGTCTCTGGAAACACCATATATTTT.